What follows are 2 T cell receptor beta chains derived from one specimen sequenced in a study of identical twins. TCRdb re-called the 5' RACE reads through MiXCR, storing one row per CDR3 protein. In the table there are about 790,000 distinct CDR3 sequences, over 15% of which are singletons. Another study also made use of these data, one on T cells expressing NK-cell markers.

The sequencing input was PBMCs. These receptors originate from a woman younger than 35 in good health.

J is TRBJ2-2 and V is TRBV27; TRBD2 aligns across 8 bases. Losses at the gene ends were 5 bases for V and 5 bases for J; bases not matched to a gene: 16. The CDR3 extends over 18 amino acids. In germline, CDR1 is MNHEY, CDR2 SMNVEV (reference sequence). This CDR3 reads CASSPEISRGGTTGELFF. In DNA form, the CDR3 reads TGTGCCAGCAGTCCCGAAATTTCACGGGGGGGCACGACCGGGGAGCTGTTTTTT.

The rearrangement links TRBV20-1 to TRBJ2-1; 7 nucleotides align to TRBD2. The CDR3 consists of 13 residues. V shed 3 bases and J 9 bases; nucleotides not matched to a gene: 8. Germline-derived CDR1 and CDR2 are DFQATT and SNEGSKA (reference sequence). The CDR3 bases are TGCAGTGCTAGCAAAGGACTAGGAGGTGAGCAGTTCTTC. It yields the protein CSASKGLGGEQFF.